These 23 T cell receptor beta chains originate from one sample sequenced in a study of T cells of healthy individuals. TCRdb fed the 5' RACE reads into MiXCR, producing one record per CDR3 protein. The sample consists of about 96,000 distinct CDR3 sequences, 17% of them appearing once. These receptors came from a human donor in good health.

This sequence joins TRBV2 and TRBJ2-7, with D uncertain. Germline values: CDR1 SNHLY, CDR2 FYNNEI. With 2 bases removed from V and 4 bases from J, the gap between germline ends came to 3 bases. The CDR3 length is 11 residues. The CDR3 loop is CASSEYYEQYF. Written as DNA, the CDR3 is TGTGCCAGCAGTGAATATTACGAGCAGTACTTC.

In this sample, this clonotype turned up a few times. The CDR3 DNA sequence: TGTGCCAGCAGTTCGCGAGGCAGGGGAAACTATGGCTACACCTTC. As protein: CASSSRGRGNYGYTF. The rearrangement joins TRBV28 to TRBJ1-2; the D gene is possibly TRBD1 (6 bases). This CDR3 has 15 residues. CDR1 and CDR2 from the germline V gene are MDHEN and SYDVKM. V was trimmed by 4 bases and J by 2 bases, leaving 14 bases between them.

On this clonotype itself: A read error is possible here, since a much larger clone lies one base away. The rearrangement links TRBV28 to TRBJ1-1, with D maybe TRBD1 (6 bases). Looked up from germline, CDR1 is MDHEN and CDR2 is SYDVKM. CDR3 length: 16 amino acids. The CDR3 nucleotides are TGTGCCAGCAGTGTTTTGGGGGGCCTAATGAACACTGATGCTTTCTTT. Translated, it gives CASSVLGGLMNTDAFF.

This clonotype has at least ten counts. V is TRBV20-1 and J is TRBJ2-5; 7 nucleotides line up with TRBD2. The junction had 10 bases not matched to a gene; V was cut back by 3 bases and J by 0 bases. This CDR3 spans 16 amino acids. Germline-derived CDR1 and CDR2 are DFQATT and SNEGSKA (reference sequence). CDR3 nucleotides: TGCAGTGCTAGGACCGCTAGCGGAGGGTACCAAGAGACCCAGTACTTC. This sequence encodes CSARTASGGYQETQYF.

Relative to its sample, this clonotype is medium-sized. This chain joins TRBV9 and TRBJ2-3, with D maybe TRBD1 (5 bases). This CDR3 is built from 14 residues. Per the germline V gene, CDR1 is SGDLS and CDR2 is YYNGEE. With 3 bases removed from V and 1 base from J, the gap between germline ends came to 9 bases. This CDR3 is CASSADIRTDTQYF. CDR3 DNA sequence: TGTGCCAGCAGCGCGGACATCCGCACAGATACGCAGTATTTT.

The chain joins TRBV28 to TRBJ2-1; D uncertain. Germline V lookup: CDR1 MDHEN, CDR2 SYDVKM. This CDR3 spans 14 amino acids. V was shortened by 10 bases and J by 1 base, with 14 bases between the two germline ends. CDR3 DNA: TGTGCCACCGGGCTTCCTGATTCCTACAATGAGCAGTTCTTC. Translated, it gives CATGLPDSYNEQFF.

This CDR3 is CASSFGGRAQSGYEQYF. The DNA for the CDR3 is TGTGCCAGCAGTTTCGGCGGGAGGGCTCAAAGTGGGTACGAGCAGTACTTC. This sequence joins TRBV28 and TRBJ2-7; TRBD2 matches 9 bases. The CDR3 runs 17 residues. Germline V lookup: CDR1 MDHEN, CDR2 SYDVKM. V shed 3 bases and J 4 bases; nucleotides not matched to a gene: 13.

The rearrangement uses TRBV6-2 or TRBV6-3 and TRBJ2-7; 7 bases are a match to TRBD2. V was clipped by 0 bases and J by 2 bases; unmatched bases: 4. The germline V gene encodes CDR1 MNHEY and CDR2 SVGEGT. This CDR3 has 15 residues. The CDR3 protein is CASSYSRAGPYEQYF. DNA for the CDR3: TGTGCCAGCAGTTACTCTCGAGCGGGACCCTACGAGCAGTACTTC.

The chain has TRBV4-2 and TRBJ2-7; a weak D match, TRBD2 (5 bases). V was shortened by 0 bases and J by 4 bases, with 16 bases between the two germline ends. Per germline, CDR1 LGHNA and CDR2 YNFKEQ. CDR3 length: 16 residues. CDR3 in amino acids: CASSQDPGEGKYEQYF. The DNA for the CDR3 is TGTGCCAGCAGCCAAGATCCCGGGGAAGGGAAGTACGAGCAGTACTTC.

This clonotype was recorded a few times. The CDR3 coding sequence is TGTGCCAGCAGTACTAGCGCTATCAAAAACATTCAGTACTTC. It is translated as CASSTSAIKNIQYF. The chain has TRBV27 and TRBJ2-4; TRBD2 aligns across 7 bases. V gave up 5 bases and J gave up 3 bases; unmatched junction bases: 4. The V gene's germline CDR1 is MNHEY and CDR2 SMNVEV (reference sequence). CDR3 length: 14 amino acids.

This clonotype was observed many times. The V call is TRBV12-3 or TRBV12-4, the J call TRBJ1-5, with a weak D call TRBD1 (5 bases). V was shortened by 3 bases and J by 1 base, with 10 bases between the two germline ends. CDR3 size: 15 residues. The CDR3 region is CASSLSSGSNQPQHF. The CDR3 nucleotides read TGTGCCAGCAGTTTGTCCTCAGGGAGCAATCAGCCCCAGCATTTT.

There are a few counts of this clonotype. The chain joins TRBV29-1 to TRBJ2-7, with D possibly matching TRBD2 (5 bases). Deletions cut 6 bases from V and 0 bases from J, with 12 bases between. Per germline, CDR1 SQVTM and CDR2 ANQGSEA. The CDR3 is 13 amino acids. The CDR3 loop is CSVWTGSSYEQYF. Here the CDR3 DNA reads TGCAGCGTCTGGACGGGAAGCTCCTACGAGCAGTACTTC.

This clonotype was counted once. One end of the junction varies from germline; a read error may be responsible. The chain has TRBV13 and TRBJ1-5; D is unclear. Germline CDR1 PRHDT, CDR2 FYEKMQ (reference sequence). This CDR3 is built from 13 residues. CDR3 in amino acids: CSSSWSEYQPQHF. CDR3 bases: TGTTCCAGCAGCTGGTCGGAGTATCAGCCCCAGCATTTT.

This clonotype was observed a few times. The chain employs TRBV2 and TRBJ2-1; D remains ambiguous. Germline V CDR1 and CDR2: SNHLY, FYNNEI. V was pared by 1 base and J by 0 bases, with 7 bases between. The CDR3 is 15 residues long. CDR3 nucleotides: TGTGCCAGCAGTGAAGTGGAGAGCTCCTACAATGAGCAGTTCTTC. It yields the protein CASSEVESSYNEQFF.

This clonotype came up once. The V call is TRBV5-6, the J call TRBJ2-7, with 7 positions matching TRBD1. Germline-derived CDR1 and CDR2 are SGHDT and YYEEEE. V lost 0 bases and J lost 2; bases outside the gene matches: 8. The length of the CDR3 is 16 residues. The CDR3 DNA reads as TGTGCCAGCAGCTTGGATATCGGGACAGCAGCCTACGAGCAGTACTTC. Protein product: CASSLDIGTAAYEQYF. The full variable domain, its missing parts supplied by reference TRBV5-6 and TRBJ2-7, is DAGVTQSPTHLIKTRGQQVTLRCSPKSGHDTVSWYQQALGQGPQFIFQYYEEEERQRGNFPDRFSGHQFPNYSSELNVNALLLGDSALYLCASSLDIGTAAYEQYFGPGTRLTVT.

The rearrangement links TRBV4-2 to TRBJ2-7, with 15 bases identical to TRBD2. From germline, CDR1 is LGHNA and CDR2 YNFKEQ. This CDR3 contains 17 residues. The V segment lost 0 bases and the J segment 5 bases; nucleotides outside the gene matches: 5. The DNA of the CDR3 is TGTGCCAGCAGCCAAGAAGGACTAGCGGGGGGGCTCCACGAGCAGTACTTC. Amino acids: CASSQEGLAGGLHEQYF.

CDR3 sequence: CSARLPGQTGEQYF. The CDR3 DNA follows: TGCAGTGCTAGATTACCGGGACAGACAGGCGAGCAGTACTTC. The chain has TRBV20-1 and TRBJ2-7; 7 bases align to TRBD1. The CDR3 extends over 14 amino acids. V was clipped by 2 bases and J by 6 bases; unmatched bases: 10. CDR1 DFQATT and CDR2 SNEGSKA come from the germline V gene (reference sequence).

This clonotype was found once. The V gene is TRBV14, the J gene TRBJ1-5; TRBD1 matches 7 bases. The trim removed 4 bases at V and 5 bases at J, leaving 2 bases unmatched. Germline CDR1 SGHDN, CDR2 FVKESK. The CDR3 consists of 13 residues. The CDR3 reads CASSPGGHQPQHF. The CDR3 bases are TGTGCCAGCAGCCCAGGGGGGCATCAGCCCCAGCATTTT.

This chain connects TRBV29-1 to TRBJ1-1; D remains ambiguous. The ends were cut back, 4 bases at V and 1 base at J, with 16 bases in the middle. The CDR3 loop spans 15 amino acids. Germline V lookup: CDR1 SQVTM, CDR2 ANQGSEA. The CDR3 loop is CSVGRGGGRNTEAFF. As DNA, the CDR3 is TGCAGCGTTGGGCGTGGAGGAGGGAGGAACACTGAAGCTTTCTTT.

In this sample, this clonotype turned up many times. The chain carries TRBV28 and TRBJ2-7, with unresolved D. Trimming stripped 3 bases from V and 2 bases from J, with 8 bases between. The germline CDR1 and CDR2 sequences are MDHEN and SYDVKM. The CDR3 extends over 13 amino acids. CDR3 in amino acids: CASSLTQAYEQYF. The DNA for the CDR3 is TGTGCCAGCAGTTTGACCCAGGCCTACGAGCAGTACTTC. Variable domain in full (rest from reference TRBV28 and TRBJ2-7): DVKVTQSSRYLVKRTGEKVFLECVQDMDHENMFWYRQDPGLGLRLIYFSYDVKMKEKGDIPEGYSVSREKKERFSLILESASTNQTSMYLCASSLTQAYEQYFGPGTRLTVT.

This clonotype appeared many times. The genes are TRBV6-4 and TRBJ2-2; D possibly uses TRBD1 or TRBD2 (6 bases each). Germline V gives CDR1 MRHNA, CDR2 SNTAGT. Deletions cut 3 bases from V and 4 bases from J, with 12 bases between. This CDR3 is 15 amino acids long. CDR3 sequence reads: CASSEGGLSTGELFF. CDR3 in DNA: TGTGCCAGCAGTGAAGGGGGGCTGAGCACCGGGGAGCTGTTTTTT.

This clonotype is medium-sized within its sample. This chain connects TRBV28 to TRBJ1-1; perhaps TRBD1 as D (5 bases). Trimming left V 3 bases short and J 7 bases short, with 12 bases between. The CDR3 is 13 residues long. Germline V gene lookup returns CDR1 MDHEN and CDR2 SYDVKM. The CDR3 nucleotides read TGTGCCAGCAGTTTCACCAGGGTGAATGAAGCTTTCTTT. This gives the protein CASSFTRVNEAFF.

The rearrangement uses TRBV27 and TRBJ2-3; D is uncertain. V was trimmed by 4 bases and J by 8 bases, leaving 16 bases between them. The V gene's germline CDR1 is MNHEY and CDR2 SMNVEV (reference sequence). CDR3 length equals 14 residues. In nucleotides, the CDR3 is TGTGCCAGCAGTTCTAAACTATCAGGATTTACGCAGTATTTT. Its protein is CASSSKLSGFTQYF.